This T cell receptor (beta chain) derives from a study of blood T cell repertoires in COVID-19. About the study: In each case, the material was cDNA or gDNA derived from T cells, B-cell-depleted T cells, or PBMCs.

Original analysis: Quantification of nucleated cells was approximated via reference gene primer amplification. Repertoires were generated with immunoSEQ multiplex PCR, while TCRdb's copy carries only in-frame clones and drops some. V and J calls and clone size are given by that table; D and trimming were obtained from the DNA. The sample records 15,000 to 20,000 clones, roughly 86% being singletons. Germline lookup yields CDR1 ENHRY and CDR2 SYGVKD. Unmatched junction bases numbered 8, after V lost 8 bases and J lost 8 bases. CDR3 length: 13 amino acids. This TCR was recovered from a man aged 65 to 79 with acute or convalescent COVID-19. The chain has TRBV10-3 and TRBJ1-4; TRBD1 matches 7 bases. Sequencing used peripheral blood. The chain's CDR3 is CAIGQEIGEKLFF. The CDR3 coding sequence is TGTGCCATCGGACAGGAGATAGGGGAAAAACTGTTTTTT.